Following are 15 T cell receptor beta chains from one sample sequenced in a study of blood T cell repertoires in COVID-19 (dated by TCRdb to between 2020 and 2021). Libraries were constructed by the immunoSEQ multiplex PCR assay. The table comes from immuneACCESS by way of TCRdb, which keeps in-frame sequences with V and J called. Part of the clones is missing from these tables; in studies checked, under half for an unresolved V gene and the rest for unknown reasons. This sample comprises under 140,000 clones, 80% to 90% of them detected only once. Together, the top ten hold approximately 16% of the sample. The specimen was peripheral blood. The receptors originated from an older woman with acute or convalescent COVID-19.

The rearrangement links TRBV6-5 to TRBJ1-1, with 7 bases aligning to TRBD1. The V and J ends lost 6 bases and 1 base, in that order; junction bases with no gene match: 2. Germline values: CDR1 MNHEY, CDR2 SVGAGI. The CDR3 consists of 13 residues. The CDR3 coding sequence is TGTGCCAGCAGAGACAGGGCGAACACTGAAGCTTTCTTT. This gives the protein CASRDRANTEAFF.

This clone was picked up one time. This sequence joins TRBV6-2 or TRBV6-3 and TRBJ2-3, with TRBD1 matching over 7 bases. The CDR3 consists of 17 residues. Germline V gives CDR1 MNHEY, CDR2 SVGEGT. The trim removed 1 base at V and 2 bases at J, leaving 9 bases unmatched. The CDR3 spells CASSYLAGTDFTDTQYF. Here the CDR3 DNA reads TGTGCCAGCAGTTACTTGGCCGGGACAGACTTCACAGATACGCAGTATTTT.

The gene calls are TRBV5-1 and TRBJ1-2, with D possibly being TRBD1 (5 bases). The CDR3 consists of 14 residues. Germline V gene lookup returns CDR1 SGHRS and CDR2 YFSETQ. The V and J ends lost 2 bases and 0 bases respectively, with 8 bases between them. CDR3 sequence: CASSFDSPNYGYTF. CDR3 nucleotides: TGCGCCAGCAGCTTCGACAGCCCTAACTATGGCTACACCTTC.

This chain uses TRBV21-1 with TRBJ1-4. TRBV21-1 is a known pseudogene. The CDR3 covers 19 residues. The DNA of the CDR3 is TGTGCCAGCAGCAAAGCAGTAAACTCGCTGAATTCAACTAATGAAAAACTGTTTTTT. This encodes CASSKAVNSLNSTNEKLFF.

The chain is built from TRBV7-2 and TRBJ1-2, with a possible D match to TRBD1 (6 bases). V was cut by 3 bases and J by 2 bases, with 10 bases left in between. This CDR3 comprises 14 residues. Per germline, CDR1 SGHTA and CDR2 FQGNSA. The CDR3: CASSFGTLNYGYTF. DNA for the CDR3: TGTGCCAGCAGCTTTGGGACACTGAACTATGGCTACACCTTC.

The V call is TRBV9, the J call TRBJ1-1; no reliable D call. Trimming left V 3 bases short and J 0 bases short, with 9 bases between. CDR1 is SGDLS and CDR2 is YYNGEE in the germline V gene. This CDR3 comprises 14 residues. The CDR3, as DNA: TGTGCCAGCAGCGAGACACCTATGAACACTGAAGCTTTCTTT. Its translation is CASSETPMNTEAFF.

The J gene is TRBJ1-2, the V gene TRBV30; 8 nucleotides line up with TRBD1. CDR1 is GTSNPN and CDR2 is SVGIG in the germline V gene (reference sequence). The CDR3 extends over 15 amino acids. With 3 bases clipped from V and 7 bases from J, the junction kept 13 bases outside the gene matches. The CDR3 sequence: CAWSKRGQTGAGYTF. The CDR3 DNA is TGTGCCTGGAGCAAACGCGGTCAGACAGGGGCTGGCTACACCTTC.

This rearrangement joins TRBV6-5 to TRBJ1-1; 7 bases are shared with TRBD1. V dropped 10 bases and J dropped 0; count of bases not matched to a gene: 8. The CDR3 has 14 amino acids. The germline gives CDR1 MNHEY, CDR2 SVGAGI. This CDR3 reads CATTRQGMNTEAFF. The CDR3 region has the DNA TGTGCCACAACACGACAGGGAATGAACACTGAAGCTTTCTTT.

The J gene is TRBJ2-7, the V gene TRBV29-1; 8 bases are a match to TRBD2. This CDR3 is 13 amino acids long. The germline V gene encodes CDR1 SQVTM and CDR2 ANQGSEA. Trimming at V came to 5 bases and at J to 0 bases, leaving 3 bases not matched to a gene. The CDR3 loop reads CSVRAGVSYEQYF. The CDR3 coding sequence is TGCAGCGTTCGAGCGGGAGTCTCCTACGAGCAGTACTTC.

The chain employs TRBV18 and TRBJ2-7, with TRBD2 identical over 9 bases. Germline CDR1 KGHSH, CDR2 LQKENI. V lost 2 bases and J lost 5; bases outside the gene matches: 7. The CDR3 runs to 15 residues. The CDR3 protein is CASSPKAGGLDEQYF. In nucleotides, the CDR3 is TGTGCCAGCTCACCAAAGGCGGGGGGGCTGGACGAGCAGTACTTC. The whole variable domain, remainder taken from reference TRBV18 and TRBJ2-7, is NAGVMQNPRHLVRRRGQEARLRCSPMKGHSHVYWYRQLPEEGLKFMVYLQKENIIDESGMPKERFSAEFPKEGPSILRIQQVVRGDSAAYFCASSPKAGGLDEQYFGPGTRLTVT.

V gene TRBV6-5 combines with J gene TRBJ2-7; weak D call: TRBD2 (5 bases). The ends were cut back, 4 bases at V and 1 base at J, with 11 bases in the middle. The CDR3 contains 14 residues. Looked up from germline, CDR1 is MNHEY and CDR2 is SVGAGI. CDR3 sequence: CASSSGGTSYEQYF. The CDR3 DNA reads TGTGCCAGCAGTTCCGGAGGAACGTCCTACGAGCAGTACTTC.

Here the CDR3 DNA reads TGTGCCAGCAGCTTAGCTTGGGGACTAGCGGGGTATTATACGCAGTATTTT. It translates to CASSLAWGLAGYYTQYF. The chain uses TRBV7-9 and TRBJ2-3; 13 bases match TRBD2. CDR3 length: 17 residues. J gave up 7 bases and V 0 bases, and 7 bases lay outside the gene matches. The V gene's germline CDR1 is SEHNR and CDR2 FQNEAQ (reference sequence). The full variable domain, its missing parts supplied by reference TRBV7-9 and TRBJ2-3, is DTGVSQNPRHKITKRGQNVTFRCDPISEHNRLYWYRQTLGQGPEFLTYFQNEAQLEKSRLLSDRFSAERPKGSFSTLEIQRTEQGDSAMYLCASSLAWGLAGYYTQYFGPGTRLTVL.

The chain uses TRBV28 and TRBJ1-1; maybe TRBD1 (5 bases). Deletions cut 2 bases from V and 10 bases from J, with 17 bases between. The germline gives CDR1 MDHEN, CDR2 SYDVKM. The CDR3 loop spans 14 amino acids. DNA for the CDR3: TGTGCCAGCAGTTTACTACAGGCCCCTCCTCGAGCTTTCTTT. This translates into CASSLLQAPPRAFF.

This clone was seen more than once but under ten times. Different DNA sequences within this sample yield the same CDR3. Here the CDR3 DNA reads TGTGCCAGCAGCCAAGTCCAGGGGGAGACCCAGTACTTC. It is translated as CASSQVQGETQYF. This chain connects TRBV14 to TRBJ2-5, with D maybe TRBD1 (6 bases). V gave up 1 base and J gave up 5 bases, with 8 bases separating them. CDR1 is SGHDN, CDR2 FVKESK, per germline. This CDR3 has 13 residues.

V usage is TRBV7-2 and J usage is TRBJ2-7; 9 nucleotides match TRBD1. Germline V CDR1 and CDR2: SGHTA, FQGNSA. With V trimmed by 4 bases and J by 0 bases, 4 bases remained unmatched. This CDR3 has 15 amino acids. The CDR3: CASSSGQGHSYEQYF. In DNA, the CDR3 is TGTGCCAGCAGCTCCGGACAGGGGCACTCCTACGAGCAGTACTTC.